The 17 T cell receptor beta chains listed next were all sequenced from one sample in a study of resident and recirculating memory T cells in vitiligo. The method was immunoSEQ multiplex PCR; TCRdb's version includes in-frame clones alone and lacks a portion of them. Of more than 70,000 clones in the sample, about 91% were seen once. Sequenced material: blood. The receptors originated from a male donor with vitiligo.

The chain employs TRBV10-1 and TRBJ2-7; 7 bases line up with TRBD1. The CDR3 is 14 residues long. Losses at the gene ends were 9 bases for V and 2 bases for J; bases not matched to a gene: 10. CDR1 is WNHNN and CDR2 is SYGVQD in the germline V gene (reference sequence). For the CDR3, the DNA is TGCGCCAGAGGGTCCCGGGACAGCACCTACGAGCAGTACTTC. Translation: CARGSRDSTYEQYF.

The chain joins TRBV6-4 to TRBJ2-1; D is uncertain. The germline V and J ends were trimmed by 4 bases and 5 bases, with 12 bases remaining between them. This CDR3 is 14 amino acids long. CDR1 and CDR2 (germline): MRHNA, SNTAGT. CDR3 residues: CASSVGTTNNEQFF. The CDR3 DNA reads TGTGCCAGCAGTGTCGGTACGACAAACAATGAGCAGTTCTTC.

The genes are TRBV7-9 and TRBJ1-3; TRBD1 might be the D (6 bases). This CDR3 has 15 amino acids. CDR1 is SEHNR, CDR2 FQNEAQ, per germline (reference sequence). Trimming pared 5 bases from V and 4 bases from J, leaving 15 bases between. CDR3 nucleotide sequence: TGTGCCAGCAGCCCCTCTGGGGGCTCGGGAAACACCATATATTTT. Its protein is CASSPSGGSGNTIYF. Drawing the rest from reference TRBV7-9 and TRBJ1-3, the complete variable domain is DTGVSQNPRHKITKRGQNVTFRCDPISEHNRLYWYRQTLGQGPEFLTYFQNEAQLEKSRLLSDRFSAERPKGSFSTLEIQRTEQGDSAMYLCASSPSGGSGNTIYFGEGSWLTVV.

The chain has TRBV29-1 and TRBJ2-7, with D maybe TRBD2 (6 bases). Per germline, CDR1 SQVTM and CDR2 ANQGSEA. Trimming took 6 bases from V and 0 from J, leaving 15 bases between them. The CDR3 sequence is 14 residues long. Here the CDR3 DNA reads TGCAGCGTGAGCGGCCTAGCGAGCTCCTACGAGCAGTACTTC. Amino acid sequence: CSVSGLASSYEQYF.

The rearrangement links TRBV15 to TRBJ1-1; 7 bases fit TRBD1. The junction had 1 base not matched to a gene; V was cut back by 3 bases and J by 0 bases. Germline V gene lookup returns CDR1 LNHNV and CDR2 YYDKDF (reference sequence). The CDR3 loop spans 14 amino acids. In DNA, the CDR3 is TGTGCCACCAGCAGGGGACAGATGAACACTGAAGCTTTCTTT. Its translation is CATSRGQMNTEAFF. Looking up the rest from reference TRBV15 and TRBJ1-1 gives the full variable domain: DAMVIQNPRYQVTQFGKPVTLSCSQTLNHNVMYWYQQKSSQAPKLLFHYYDKDFNNEADTPDNFQSRRPNTSFCFLDIRSPGLGDTAMYLCATSRGQMNTEAFFGQGTRLTVV.

The rearrangement links TRBV7-9 to TRBJ1-1; TRBD1 matches 8 bases. V was pared by 5 bases and J by 1 base, with 6 bases of the junction left unmatched. This CDR3 spans 15 amino acids. Germline loops: CDR1 SEHNR, CDR2 FQNEAQ (reference sequence). The CDR3 spells CASSPRQGRNTEAFF. The CDR3 DNA reads TGTGCCAGCAGCCCCAGACAGGGGCGGAACACTGAAGCTTTCTTT. The full variable domain, in which reference TRBV7-9 and TRBJ1-1 provide the parts outside the CDR3, is DTGVSQNPRHKITKRGQNVTFRCDPISEHNRLYWYRQTLGQGPEFLTYFQNEAQLEKSRLLSDRFSAERPKGSFSTLEIQRTEQGDSAMYLCASSPRQGRNTEAFFGQGTRLTVV.

This clone showed up just once. The V call is TRBV5-1, the J call TRBJ2-3; TRBD1 is a possible D gene (5 bases). The V end was cut by 4 bases, the J end by 3 bases, with 15 bases between. The CDR3 runs to 15 residues. Germline values: CDR1 SGHRS, CDR2 YFSETQ. The CDR3 DNA reads TGCGCCAGCAGCCCCATAGACAGAGAAACAGATACGCAGTATTTT. This translates into CASSPIDRETDTQYF.

J is TRBJ1-5 and V is TRBV7-9; D might be TRBD1 (5 bases). From germline, CDR1 is SEHNR and CDR2 FQNEAQ (reference sequence). The CDR3 is 14 residues long. V was cut by 1 base and J by 7 bases, with 11 bases left in between. CDR3 DNA sequence: TGTGCCAGCAGCTTAGACGGGGGGACCCAGCCCCAGCATTTT. It translates to CASSLDGGTQPQHF.

This chain uses TRBV5-1 with TRBJ2-1; 12 bases are a match to TRBD2. The germline V gene has CDR1 SGHRS and CDR2 YFSETQ. This CDR3 is 17 amino acids long. Germline trimming cut 0 bases from V and 7 bases from J; bases unmatched to any gene: 8. This chain's CDR3 is CASSLAASGRAVNEQFF. The CDR3 DNA is TGCGCCAGCAGCTTGGCGGCTAGCGGGAGGGCTGTGAATGAGCAGTTCTTC.

The chain uses TRBV9 and TRBJ2-5; 7 bases line up with TRBD1. CDR1 is SGDLS, CDR2 YYNGEE, per germline. The CDR3 extends over 13 amino acids. J lost 3 bases, V lost 6 bases, and 5 bases had no gene match. The CDR3 region is CASNQGGEETQYF. In DNA form, the CDR3 reads TGTGCCAGCAACCAAGGGGGCGAAGAGACCCAGTACTTC.

The chain couples TRBV5-1 to TRBJ2-7; TRBD2 aligns across 13 bases. Trimming removed 0 bases from V and 2 bases from J; junction bases left unmatched: 5. CDR1 is SGHRS, CDR2 YFSETQ, per germline. The CDR3 has 17 amino acids. The CDR3 here is CASSLGTSGSDPYEQYF. In DNA, the CDR3 is TGCGCCAGCAGCTTGGGGACTAGCGGGAGCGACCCCTACGAGCAGTACTTC.

The chain is built from TRBV7-8 and TRBJ2-7; 8 positions agree with TRBD1. The germline V gene has CDR1 SGHVS and CDR2 FQNEAQ. V shed 1 base, J shed 13 bases, and the junction held 12 bases outside the gene matches. This CDR3 region has 14 residues. The CDR3 loop reads CASSLVVTGVGCYF. The CDR3 DNA reads TGTGCCAGCAGCTTAGTGGTGACAGGGGTAGGATGTTACTTC.

A word on this clone: This CDR3 is also generated by other DNA sequences in the sample. The chain combines TRBV7-2 with TRBJ2-7; a weak D match, TRBD2 (5 bases). The CDR3 has 13 residues. Germline assignment: CDR1 SGHTA and CDR2 FQGNSA. V lost 1 base to trimming and J lost 2 bases, with 6 bases between them. CDR3 nucleotides: TGTGCCAGCAGCTTAGGGCGGGCCTACGAGCAGTACTTC. Protein: CASSLGRAYEQYF.

The chain employs TRBV5-5 and TRBJ2-7; D unclear. Germline CDR1 and CDR2: SGHKS and YYEKEE (reference sequence). The CDR3 contains 15 residues. The V and J ends lost 0 bases and 3 bases respectively, with 13 bases between them. The CDR3, as DNA: TGTGCCAGCAGCTTGGAAGCAGGTCAGTACTACGAGCAGTACTTC. Protein product: CASSLEAGQYYEQYF.

The V gene is TRBV18, the J gene TRBJ1-4, with a possible D match to TRBD1 (6 bases). The ends were cut back, 3 bases at V and 8 bases at J, with 10 bases in the middle. This CDR3 has 13 amino acids. CDR1 and CDR2 from the germline V gene are KGHSH and LQKENI. The CDR3 loop reads CASSPPDREKLFF. The DNA of the CDR3 is TGTGCCAGCTCACCGCCGGACAGAGAAAAACTGTTTTTT.

The rearrangement links TRBV28 to TRBJ1-5, with D unresolved. This CDR3 has 14 residues. Deletions cut 4 bases from V and 5 bases from J, with 12 bases between. Germline V gene lookup returns CDR1 MDHEN and CDR2 SYDVKM. The CDR3: CASSSRAPDQPQHF. The DNA of the CDR3 is TGTGCCAGCAGTTCGAGAGCCCCGGATCAGCCCCAGCATTTT.

This rearrangement joins TRBV9 to TRBJ2-1; 10 nucleotides align to TRBD2. Trimming cost V 1 base and J 4 bases; bases outside gene matches: 20. CDR3 length: 21 amino acids. Germline V CDR1 and CDR2: SGDLS, YYNGEE. The CDR3 coding sequence is TGTGCCAGCAGCGTATCCATATCGGTCCCGTTGACTAGCGGGCCGTACAATGAGCAGTTCTTC. Translating it yields CASSVSISVPLTSGPYNEQFF. The full variable domain, completed using reference TRBV9 and TRBJ2-1, is DSGVTQTPKHLITATGQRVTLRCSPRSGDLSVYWYQQSLDQGLQFLIQYYNGEERAKGNILERFSAQQFPDLHSELNLSSLELGDSALYFCASSVSISVPLTSGPYNEQFFGPGTRLTVL.